The sample holds many counts of the clone carrying this TCR beta chain. No antigen is known for it. The time point here: persistent/refractory GD, antithyroid drugs over 5 years with positive TRAb. Construction of the TCR library relied on RNA isolated from PBMCs. This CDR3 has 15 residues. The V gene's germline CDR1 is SGHTA and CDR2 FQGNSA. V trimming: 3 bases; J trimming: 3 bases; junction bases outside the gene matches: 3. The data belong to a study of regulatory T cells in long-lasting Graves disease. Investigators prepared the TCR beta libraries by applying iRepertoire HTBI primers and Arm-PCR of CDR3 regions. TCRdb recomputed calls from the multiplex PCR reads with MiXCR, one row per CDR3 protein. In the table there are roughly 490,000 distinct CDR3 sequences, about 20% of which are singletons. Study-wide findings and caveats: Favored gene segments in persistent disease were TRBV28, TRBJ1-2 and TRBJ2-5.

This specimen consisted of peripheral blood mononuclear cells (PBMCs), obtained when the disease was refractory, from a patient treated with antithyroid drugs. This chain uses TRBV7-2 with TRBJ2-5; 11 bases are a match to TRBD2. This TCR came from a female donor with Graves disease. CDR3 protein: CASSLGGLAEETQYF. CDR3 sequence (DNA): TGTGCCAGCAGCTTGGGGGGACTAGCGGAAGAGACCCAGTACTTC.